Listed below are T cell receptor beta chains from one sample, sequenced in a study of metastatic and nonmetastatic thyroid tumors. Using MiXCR, TCRdb reanalyzed the PCR reads. The sample records just over 20,000 clones, more than 10% being singletons. The sample consisted of blood. These receptors came from a male donor with papillary thyroid cancer or a benign thyroid nodule (not recorded which). Some clones in this sample may be carry-over from other donors' samples. The CDR3 runs from the conserved cysteine through the conserved F or W. The D gene is left open where the match is weak. A clone size is listed for some rows: how often the clone was seen (once, few, many), or a class if it is expanded.

DNA: TGTGCCAGCAGTTCCGTCGGACAGGGAGACTACAATGAGCAGTTCTTC
CDR3: CASSSVGQGDYNEQFF
D: TRBD1
J: TRBJ2-1
size: .
V: TRBV6-2/TRBV6-3

DNA: TGTGCCAGCAGCGTAGGATCAGTTGGGGGGACTGAAGCTTTCTTT
CDR3: CASSVGSVGGTEAFF
D: .
J: TRBJ1-1
size: many
V: TRBV9

DNA: TGTGCCAGCAGCGTAGCTGGTGGGAGTAATGAGCAGTTCTTC
CDR3: CASSVAGGSNEQFF
D: .
J: TRBJ2-1
size: many
V: TRBV9

DNA: TGTGCCAGCAGCTTAGGGTATTGGGGAGCGGGGGACAATGAGCAGTTCTTC
CDR3: CASSLGYWGAGDNEQFF
D: TRBD2
J: TRBJ2-1
size: many
V: TRBV11-3

DNA: TGCAGTGCTAGAGATCTCCCAGCGGGATCCTACAATGAGCAGTTCTTC
CDR3: CSARDLPAGSYNEQFF
D: TRBD2
J: TRBJ2-1
size: many
V: TRBV20-1

DNA: TGTGCCAGCAGCTTAGTCGTAGATACGCAGTATTTT
CDR3: CASSLVVDTQYF
D: .
J: TRBJ2-3
size: many
V: TRBV7-9

DNA: TGTGCCAGCCGACAGGGTATAGGATCACCCCTCCACTTT
CDR3: CASRQGIGSPLHF
D: TRBD1
J: TRBJ1-6
size: .
V: TRBV19

DNA: TGTGCCAGCAGTTGGGAACAGGGGAAACAGCCCCAGCATTTT
CDR3: CASSWEQGKQPQHF
D: TRBD1
J: TRBJ1-5
size: many
V: TRBV6-2/TRBV6-3

DNA: TGTGCCAGCAGCTTAGGCGAGGGAGGCTACACCTTC
CDR3: CASSLGEGGYTF
D: .
J: TRBJ1-2
size: medium-sized
V: TRBV7-8

DNA: TGTGCCAGTACGAGTCAAGGCCGGGAGCAGTTCTTC
CDR3: CASTSQGREQFF
D: .
J: TRBJ2-1
size: many
V: TRBV19

DNA: TGTGCCAGCAGTTACCCACCGGGTATTAGCGGGAACTTCAACGAGCAGTACTTC
CDR3: CASSYPPGISGNFNEQYF
D: TRBD2
J: TRBJ2-7
size: medium-sized
V: TRBV6-6

DNA: TGTGCCAGCAGATCCAGGACATCCAAGAACACTGAAGCTTTCTTT
CDR3: CASRSRTSKNTEAFF
D: .
J: TRBJ1-1
size: many
V: TRBV11-2

DNA: TGTGCCAGCAGTGAATCGGTAGGACAGCGCACAGATACGCAGTATTTT
CDR3: CASSESVGQRTDTQYF
D: .
J: TRBJ2-3
size: many
V: TRBV25-1

DNA: TGTGCCAGCAGCCTAACCGGGACTAACTACGAGCAGTACTTC
CDR3: CASSLTGTNYEQYF
D: TRBD2
J: TRBJ2-7
size: many
V: TRBV7-9

DNA: TGTGCCAGCAGTGTGGGGAAGACCGGGACAGGGATGAACACTGAATCTTTCTTT
CDR3: CASSVGKTGTGMNTESFF
D: TRBD1
J: TRBJ1-1
size: .
V: TRBV12-3/TRBV12-4

DNA: TGTGCCAGCAGCCGAGGGACTGTCCCTAGCACAGATACGCAGTATTTT
CDR3: CASSRGTVPSTDTQYF
D: .
J: TRBJ2-3
size: many
V: TRBV3-1

DNA: TGCGCCAGCAGCTTCGGACGGATAATGAACACTGAAGCTTTCTTT
CDR3: CASSFGRIMNTEAFF
D: .
J: TRBJ1-1
size: .
V: TRBV5-1

DNA: TGTGCCAGCAGTTACGGCAGGCGGGACACTGAAGCTTTCTTT
CDR3: CASSYGRRDTEAFF
D: .
J: TRBJ1-1
size: .
V: TRBV6-2/TRBV6-3

DNA: TGCGCCAGCAGCCAAGGGGCGGCGGGAAGGGAGCAGTACTTC
CDR3: CASSQGAAGREQYF
D: .
J: TRBJ2-7
size: once
V: TRBV4-3

DNA: TGTGCCAGCAGTTTTCTGTCAGGGTACGAGCAGTACTTC
CDR3: CASSFLSGYEQYF
D: .
J: TRBJ2-7
size: medium-sized
V: TRBV28

DNA: TGCGCCAGCAGCTCGGACTCCTACAATGAGCAGTTCTTC
CDR3: CASSSDSYNEQFF
D: .
J: TRBJ2-1
size: many
V: TRBV5-1

DNA: TGTGCCAGCAGCCAGGCGACCGGGACTAGGGCAGATACGCAGTATTTT
CDR3: CASSQATGTRADTQYF
D: TRBD2
J: TRBJ2-3
size: many
V: TRBV3-1

DNA: TGCAGCGCAATGCGGGCAGGGGGCGCACACACCGGGGAGCTGTTTTTT
CDR3: CSAMRAGGAHTGELFF
D: TRBD1
J: TRBJ2-2
size: many
V: TRBV29-1

DNA: TGCGCCAGCAGCGGGACTCGCGGGACAAACAATGAGCAGTTCTTC
CDR3: CASSGTRGTNNEQFF
D: .
J: TRBJ2-1
size: .
V: TRBV11-2

DNA: TGTGCCAGCAGCCTCCTCAACAGGGGGCCAAGCTCCTACGAGCAGTACTTC
CDR3: CASSLLNRGPSSYEQYF
D: TRBD1
J: TRBJ2-7
size: medium-sized
V: TRBV28

DNA: TGTGCCAGCAGTTACGACTTCACCAATCAGCCCCAGCATTTT
CDR3: CASSYDFTNQPQHF
D: .
J: TRBJ1-5
size: few
V: TRBV28

DNA: TGTGCCAGTAGAAGGCTAGGGACAGGTTACTCTGGGGCCAACGTCCTGACTTTC
CDR3: CASRRLGTGYSGANVLTF
D: TRBD1
J: TRBJ2-6
size: many
V: TRBV19

DNA: TGTGCCAGCAGTGAAGGCGCCAATCCCGGAAACACCATATATTTT
CDR3: CASSEGANPGNTIYF
D: .
J: TRBJ1-3
size: many
V: TRBV2

DNA: TGTGCCACCAGCAGAGGAGACAGGGGCACTGAAGCTTTCTTT
CDR3: CATSRGDRGTEAFF
D: TRBD1
J: TRBJ1-1
size: many
V: TRBV15

DNA: TGTGCCAGCAGCGAGGAGACAGGGCCCCGAAAGCAGTACTTC
CDR3: CASSEETGPRKQYF
D: TRBD1
J: TRBJ2-7
size: few
V: TRBV27

DNA: TGTGCCAGCAGTTACTCGATGAGGGGGATGAACACTGAAGCTTTCTTT
CDR3: CASSYSMRGMNTEAFF
D: .
J: TRBJ1-1
size: .
V: TRBV6-5

DNA: TGTGCCAGCAGCTTAGGGACAGCCTTGAATTCACCCCTCCACTTT
CDR3: CASSLGTALNSPLHF
D: .
J: TRBJ1-6
size: few
V: TRBV7-8

DNA: TGTGCCAGCAGACCACAGGGGGCGTATGAGCAGTTCTTC
CDR3: CASRPQGAYEQFF
D: TRBD1
J: TRBJ2-1
size: .
V: TRBV27

DNA: TGTGCCAGCAGCTTATACGGGAACTACGAGCAGTACTTC
CDR3: CASSLYGNYEQYF
D: .
J: TRBJ2-7
size: many
V: TRBV7-3

DNA: TGTGCCAGCAGTACCAACAGGGCGCACACCGGGGAGCTGTTTTTT
CDR3: CASSTNRAHTGELFF
D: .
J: TRBJ2-2
size: many
V: TRBV6-2/TRBV6-3

DNA: TGTGCCAGCCCCAGGACTGGCGTAAACACTGAAGCTTTCTTT
CDR3: CASPRTGVNTEAFF
D: .
J: TRBJ1-1
size: many
V: TRBV6-1

DNA: TGTGCCAGCAGCCAGAGACAGGGGTACACCGGGGAGCTGTTTTTT
CDR3: CASSQRQGYTGELFF
D: TRBD1
J: TRBJ2-2
size: many
V: TRBV3-1

DNA: TGTGCCTCTAGGGTTAGCACAGATACGCAGTATTTT
CDR3: CASRVSTDTQYF
D: .
J: TRBJ2-3
size: medium-sized
V: TRBV6-1

DNA: TGTGCCAGCAGTGGATACAGGGGGAAGAGGACTGAAGCTTTCTTT
CDR3: CASSGYRGKRTEAFF
D: TRBD1
J: TRBJ1-1
size: many
V: TRBV28

DNA: TGTGCCAGCAGCCAATTTCAGGGCAAGACGAACACCGGGGAGCTGTTTTTT
CDR3: CASSQFQGKTNTGELFF
D: .
J: TRBJ2-2
size: many
V: TRBV14

DNA: TGTGCCAGCAGTTTCGGGGGGACCAATTACAATGAGCAGTTCTTC
CDR3: CASSFGGTNYNEQFF
D: TRBD2
J: TRBJ2-1
size: .
V: TRBV27

DNA: TGCGCCAGCAGCCAAGTTTCGACAGTGTTTTTT
CDR3: CASSQVSTVFF
D: .
J: TRBJ1-4
size: many
V: TRBV4-1

DNA: TGTGCCAGCAGTTACGCCGTAAGGGGCGAGCAGTACTTC
CDR3: CASSYAVRGEQYF
D: .
J: TRBJ2-7
size: medium-sized
V: TRBV6-5

DNA: TGTGCCACGTATAACGGGACCCAGTACTTC
CDR3: CATYNGTQYF
D: .
J: TRBJ2-5
size: few
V: TRBV28

DNA: TGTGCCAGCAGTACCGGGACTAGGGAAATGTACTTC
CDR3: CASSTGTREMYF
D: TRBD2
J: TRBJ2-7
size: medium-sized
V: TRBV6-1

DNA: TGTGCCATCAGCGCGGGACTAGCGGAAACCGGGGAGCTGTTTTTT
CDR3: CAISAGLAETGELFF
D: TRBD2
J: TRBJ2-2
size: few
V: TRBV10-3

DNA: TGTGCCAGCAGTTTCTTCGGAAGGGGAGTAGGGCATGGCTACACCTTC
CDR3: CASSFFGRGVGHGYTF
D: .
J: TRBJ1-2
size: few
V: TRBV28

DNA: TGTGCCAGCAGTCCACCGGGGCTTCTCTATGGCTACACCTTC
CDR3: CASSPPGLLYGYTF
D: .
J: TRBJ1-2
size: medium-sized
V: TRBV6-1

DNA: TGTGCCAGTATGCGGATGGGACTCAACATGAACACTGAAGCTTTCTTT
CDR3: CASMRMGLNMNTEAFF
D: .
J: TRBJ1-1
size: many
V: TRBV12-3/TRBV12-4

DNA: TGCAGTGCTAGACTAGCGGGAAGATACGAGCAGTACTTC
CDR3: CSARLAGRYEQYF
D: TRBD2
J: TRBJ2-7
size: medium-sized
V: TRBV20-1